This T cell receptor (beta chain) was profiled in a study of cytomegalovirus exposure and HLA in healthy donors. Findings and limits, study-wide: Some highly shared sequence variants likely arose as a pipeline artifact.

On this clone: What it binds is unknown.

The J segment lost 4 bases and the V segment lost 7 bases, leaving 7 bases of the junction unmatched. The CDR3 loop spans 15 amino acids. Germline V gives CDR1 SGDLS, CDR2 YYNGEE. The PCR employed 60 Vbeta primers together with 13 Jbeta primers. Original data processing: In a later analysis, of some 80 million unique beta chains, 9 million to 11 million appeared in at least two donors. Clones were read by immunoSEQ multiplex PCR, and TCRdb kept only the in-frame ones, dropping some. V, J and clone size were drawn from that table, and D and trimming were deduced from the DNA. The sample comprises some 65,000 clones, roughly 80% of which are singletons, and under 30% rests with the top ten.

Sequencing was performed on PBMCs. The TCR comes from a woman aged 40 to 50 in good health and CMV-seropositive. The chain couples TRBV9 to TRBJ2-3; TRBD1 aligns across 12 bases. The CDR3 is CASGPGQGAADTQYF. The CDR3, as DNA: TGTGCCAGCGGACCGGGACAGGGGGCAGCAGATACGCAGTATTTT.